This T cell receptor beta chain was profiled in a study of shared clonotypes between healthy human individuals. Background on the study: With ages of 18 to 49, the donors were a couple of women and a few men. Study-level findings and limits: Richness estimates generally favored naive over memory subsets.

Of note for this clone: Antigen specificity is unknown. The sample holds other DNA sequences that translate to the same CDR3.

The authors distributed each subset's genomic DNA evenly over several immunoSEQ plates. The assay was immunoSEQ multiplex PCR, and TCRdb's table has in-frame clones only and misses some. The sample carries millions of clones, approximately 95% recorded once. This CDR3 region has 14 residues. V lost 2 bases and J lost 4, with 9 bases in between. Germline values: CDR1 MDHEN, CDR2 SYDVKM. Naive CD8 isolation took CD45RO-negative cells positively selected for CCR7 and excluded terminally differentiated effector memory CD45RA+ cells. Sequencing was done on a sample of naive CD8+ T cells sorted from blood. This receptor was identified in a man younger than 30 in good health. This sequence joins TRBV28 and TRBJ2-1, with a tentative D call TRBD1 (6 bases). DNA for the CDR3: TGTGCCAGCAGTTTACAGGGGACATACAATGAGCAGTTCTTC. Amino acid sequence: CASSLQGTYNEQFF.